The clone carrying this TCR beta chain was recorded a few times. Antigen unknown. This sample is part of a study of identical twins. All of the donors were Caucasians in good health. CDR3 length: 17 residues. From germline, CDR1 is SGDLS and CDR2 YYNGEE. Trimming removed 4 bases from V and 2 bases from J, with 19 bases in between. TCRdb independently ran MiXCR on the 5' RACE reads; one entry per CDR3 protein. The sample contains 600,000 to 700,000 distinct CDR3 sequences, 21% of which appear only once. Study-level points and caveats: The study reached conclusions through statistical analysis that was cross-sectional, not following the same donors. Invariant MAIT and iNKT cells are populations that could partly confound zero-insertion analyses.

The same data also contributed to another study, on T cells expressing NK-cell markers. That work contributes: Anti-gamma-delta TCR antibody use in several experiments restricted sorting to alpha-beta TCR T cells.

The source of this sequence is a woman between 18 and 30 years old in good health. The sample was PBMCs. The V call is TRBV9, the J call TRBJ2-1, with D perhaps matching TRBD1 or TRBD2 (5 bases each). CDR3 protein: CASSPTRGRQTYNEQFF. CDR3 bases: TGTGCCAGCAGCCCCACAAGAGGGCGACAGACCTACAATGAGCAGTTCTTC.